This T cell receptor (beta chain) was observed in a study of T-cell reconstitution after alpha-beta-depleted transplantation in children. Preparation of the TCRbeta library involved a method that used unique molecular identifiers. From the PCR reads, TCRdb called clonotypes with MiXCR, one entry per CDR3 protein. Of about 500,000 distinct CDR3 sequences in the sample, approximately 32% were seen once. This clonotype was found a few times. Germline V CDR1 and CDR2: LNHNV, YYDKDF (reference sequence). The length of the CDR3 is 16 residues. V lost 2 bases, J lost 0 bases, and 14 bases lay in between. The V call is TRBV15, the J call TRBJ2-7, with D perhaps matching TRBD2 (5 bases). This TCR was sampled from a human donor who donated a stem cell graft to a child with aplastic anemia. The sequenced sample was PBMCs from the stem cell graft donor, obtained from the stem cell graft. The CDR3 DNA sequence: TGTGCCACCAGCAGATCGGTTAGGGAGATCTCCTACGAGCAGTACTTC. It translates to CATSRSVREISYEQYF.